The 20 T cell receptor beta chains below come from one sample, sequenced in a study of vaccination and CD4 T cells after COVID-19. The treatment: roughly 10-day PBMC culture with coronavirus spike peptide pools or control peptides (ViraFEST assay). At the Johns Hopkins FTIC core, DNA taken from cultured CD4+ T cells was sequenced by way of the Oncomine TCR Beta short-read assay. TCRdb fed the PCR reads into MiXCR, producing one record per CDR3 protein. The repertoire holds around 25,000 distinct CDR3 sequences, with approximately 57% as singletons. Their cognate antigens are unknown. Specimen: CD4+ T cells from blood, cultured in vitro, collected after SARS-CoV-2 vaccination. The source is a human donor who received a COVID-19 vaccine.

This chain links TRBV6-1 with TRBJ1-3; 9 nucleotides line up with TRBD1. This CDR3 is built from 16 residues. The V gene's germline CDR1 is MNHNS and CDR2 SASEGT. V dropped 8 bases and J dropped 3; count of bases not matched to a gene: 11. The CDR3 bases are TGTGCCAGCCACCGAGCCGCGGGACAGGGTGGAAACACCATATATTTT. Residues: CASHRAAGQGGNTIYF.

The V call is TRBV6-1, the J call TRBJ2-7; no clear D. V was cut by 6 bases and J by 4 bases, with 16 bases left in between. Germline V gene data show CDR1 as MNHNS and CDR2 as SASEGT. The CDR3 is 14 amino acids. The DNA of the CDR3 is TGTGCCAGCAGAGAAACCGTTGGGCGGTACGAGCAGTACTTC. Translated, it gives CASRETVGRYEQYF.

V gene TRBV2 combines with J gene TRBJ1-6; no reliable D call. Trimming cost V 6 bases and J 5 bases, with 17 bases left between them. This CDR3 has 16 amino acids. Germline V gene lookup returns CDR1 SNHLY and CDR2 FYNNEI. The chain's CDR3 is CASRAGGAFNNSPLHF. The CDR3 DNA is TGTGCCAGCAGGGCCGGAGGAGCCTTCAATAATTCACCCCTCCACTTT.

The chain joins TRBV2 to TRBJ1-5; D is unresolved. Per the germline V gene, CDR1 is SNHLY and CDR2 is FYNNEI. V was shortened by 7 bases and J by 2 bases, with 12 bases between the two germline ends. The CDR3 loop spans 14 amino acids. The CDR3 DNA sequence: TGTGCCAGCACAGGTGGCAGCGGCAATCAGCCCCAGCATTTT. Protein sequence: CASTGGSGNQPQHF.

This clonotype has only a few counts. This chain uses TRBV15 with TRBJ2-3, with D hard to call. CDR1 and CDR2 (germline): LNHNV, YYDKDF (reference sequence). The ends were cut back, 0 bases at V and 6 bases at J, with 4 bases in the middle. This CDR3 has 12 residues. The CDR3 loop reads CATSREADTQYF. The CDR3 bases are TGTGCCACCAGCAGAGAGGCGGATACGCAGTATTTT.

The chain is built from TRBV12-5 and TRBJ1-5; D is uncertain. Trimming removed 2 bases from V and 0 bases from J, with 8 bases in between. Germline assignment: CDR1 LGHNT and CDR2 FRNRAP. CDR3 size: 15 residues. CDR3 DNA sequence: TGTGCTAGTGGTTTGAGCAGTAATAGCAATCAGCCCCAGCATTTT. Its protein is CASGLSSNSNQPQHF.

This chain connects TRBV25-1 to TRBJ2-1; no definite D call. Germline CDR1 and CDR2: MGHDK and SYGVNS. The CDR3 contains 13 residues. Trimming left V 5 bases short and J 5 bases short, with 10 bases between. The CDR3 coding sequence is TGTGCCAGCAGTCCGGCCAGGAACAATGAGCAGTTCTTC. It is translated as CASSPARNNEQFF.

There are a few counts of this clonotype. V usage is TRBV12-3 or TRBV12-4 and J usage is TRBJ1-1; D is perhaps TRBD1 (5 bases). The V end lost 0 bases, the J end lost 3 bases, and 8 bases lay between the germline ends. The CDR3 is 14 residues long. CDR3 DNA: TGTGCCAGCAGTTTAGCGGGGACGGACACTGAAGCTTTCTTT. This sequence encodes CASSLAGTDTEAFF.

The CDR3 DNA is TGTGCCAGCAGCGAACAGGGGGCGGGAAACACCATATATTTT. Translating gives CASSEQGAGNTIYF. The J gene is TRBJ1-3, the V gene TRBV2; 9 bases line up with TRBD1. This CDR3 is built from 14 residues. Per germline, CDR1 SNHLY and CDR2 FYNNEI. V shed 6 bases and J 4 bases; nucleotides not matched to a gene: 4.

This clonotype came up once. The J gene is TRBJ2-7, the V gene TRBV20-1, with TRBD1 identical over 10 bases. The length of the CDR3 is 13 residues. Germline V lookup: CDR1 DFQATT, CDR2 SNEGSKA (reference sequence). V gave up 5 bases and J gave up 5 bases; unmatched junction bases: 6. The CDR3 DNA is TGCAGTGCTCACGACAGGGGGCAGAACGAGCAGTACTTC. Its translation is CSAHDRGQNEQYF.

This clonotype was counted a few times. V gene TRBV7-9 combines with J gene TRBJ1-5; D unclear. V was cut by 5 bases and J by 0 bases, with 8 bases left in between. Germline V CDR1 and CDR2: SEHNR, FQNEAQ (reference sequence). CDR3 length: 14 amino acids. Here the CDR3 reads CASSTATSNQPQHF. The CDR3 bases are TGTGCCAGCAGCACTGCAACTAGCAATCAGCCCCAGCATTTT.

The chain combines TRBV2 with TRBJ1-2; 9 nucleotides match TRBD1. V lost 6 bases, J lost 4 bases, and 12 bases stayed unmatched. The CDR3 loop spans 16 amino acids. Germline assignment: CDR1 SNHLY and CDR2 FYNNEI. CDR3 residues: CASRALRDRDSYGYTF. The CDR3 DNA reads TGTGCCAGCAGGGCTCTCCGGGACAGGGACTCCTATGGCTACACCTTC. Complete variable domain (other parts from reference TRBV2 and TRBJ1-2): EPEVTQTPSHQVTQMGQEVILRCVPISNHLYFYWYRQILGQKVEFLVSFYNNEISEKSEIFDDQFSVERPDGSNFTLKIRSTKLEDSAMYFCASRALRDRDSYGYTFGSGTRLTVV.

The chain links TRBV6-1 to TRBJ1-2; D is unclear. Trimming stripped 2 bases from V and 5 bases from J, with 9 bases between. The CDR3 consists of 13 residues. In germline, CDR1 is MNHNS, CDR2 SASEGT. The CDR3 region is CASSELQYYGYTF. The CDR3 DNA sequence: TGTGCCAGCAGTGAACTCCAATATTATGGCTACACCTTC.

The rearrangement links TRBV5-1 to TRBJ2-2; no definite D call. V lost 2 bases, J lost 5 bases, and 4 bases lay in between. This CDR3 is 12 amino acids long. Germline V gene lookup returns CDR1 SGHRS and CDR2 YFSETQ. For the CDR3, the DNA is TGCGCCAGCAGCTTCCTGACCGGGGAGCTGTTTTTT. As protein: CASSFLTGELFF.

There are a few counts of this clonotype. The J gene is TRBJ2-2, the V gene TRBV6-5; 9 bases map to TRBD1. Germline V gene lookup returns CDR1 MNHEY and CDR2 SVGAGI. This CDR3 has 18 residues. V lost 4 bases, J lost 3 bases, and 12 bases stayed unmatched. The CDR3 DNA follows: TGTGCCAGCAGTTTCACATTACAGGGGGCGCGGTACACCGGGGAGCTGTTTTTT. Translated, it gives CASSFTLQGARYTGELFF.

As to this clonotype: At one end the junction does not follow the germline gene, possibly because of a read error. The chain is built from TRBV19 and TRBJ2-5, with a tentative D call TRBD2 (6 bases). Germline lookup yields CDR1 LNHDA and CDR2 SQIVND (reference sequence). The CDR3 sequence is 12 residues long. The CDR3, as DNA: TGTGCCAGTGGGGGACTGGAAGAGCCCCAGTACTTC. Amino acid sequence: CASGGLEEPQYF.

This clonotype came up a few times. This chain uses TRBV10-1 with TRBJ2-3; D remains unclear. The CDR3 covers 15 residues. The germline V and J ends were trimmed by 0 bases and 2 bases, with 9 bases remaining between them. Per the germline V gene, CDR1 is WNHNN and CDR2 is SYGVQD (reference sequence). The CDR3 DNA reads as TGCGCCAGCAGTGAGTCGCGTGAACTCACAGATACGCAGTATTTT. This encodes CASSESRELTDTQYF.

This clonotype is medium-sized (0.01 to 0.1%) by share. V is TRBV20-1 and J is TRBJ1-5, with 8 bases that match TRBD1. The CDR3 covers 16 residues. Germline lookup yields CDR1 DFQATT and CDR2 SNEGSKA (reference sequence). Trimming removed 4 bases from V and 2 bases from J; junction bases left unmatched: 10. The CDR3 DNA reads as TGCAGTGCTAAAAACATCGACAGGGGTGGCAATCAGCCCCAGCATTTT. Translation gives CSAKNIDRGGNQPQHF.

The chain combines TRBV10-2 with TRBJ2-5, with TRBD2 matching 9 bases. The CDR3 has 14 amino acids. From germline, CDR1 is WSHSY and CDR2 SAAADI. Unmatched junction bases numbered 8, after V lost 7 bases and J lost 5 bases. CDR3 loop: CASNMRGGMETQYF. CDR3 nucleotide sequence: TGCGCCAGCAACATGCGGGGGGGGATGGAGACCCAGTACTTC.

The chain joins TRBV6-4 to TRBJ1-5; the match to TRBD1 covers 9 bases. In germline, CDR1 is MRHNA, CDR2 SNTAGT. The CDR3 covers 19 residues. V dropped 0 bases and J dropped 1; count of bases not matched to a gene: 10. The CDR3 is CASSDSYLRDRDSNQPQHF. As DNA, the CDR3 is TGTGCCAGCAGTGACTCATACCTCCGGGACAGGGACAGCAATCAGCCCCAGCATTTT.